These T cell receptor beta chains were read from a single sample in a study of cytomegalovirus exposure and HLA in healthy donors. TCRdb's table, derived via immunoSEQ multiplex PCR, lists solely in-frame clones and lacks some. The table lists under 150,000 clones, around three quarters of them singletons. Sequencing was performed on PBMCs. The receptor source for this set is a man aged 40-50 years in good health and CMV-seropositive. Each CDR3 is given with its conserved first and last residue. D genes are given only for firm matches. Rows give clone size only sometimes, using once, few, many, or a class for an expanded clone.

J | V | D | length | size | CDR3 | DNA
TRBJ1-3 | TRBV9 | NA | 18 | once | CASSARVEQGLSGNTIYF | TGTGCCAGCAGTGCAAGGGTGGAACAGGGCCTTTCTGGAAACACCATATATTTT
TRBJ1-1 | TRBV7-9 | NA | 15 | NA | CASSFSIQGVTEAFF | TGTGCCAGCAGCTTTTCCATACAGGGTGTAACTGAAGCTTTCTTT
TRBJ1-2 | TRBV4-3 | NA | 15 | NA | CASSQEGQGGYGYTF | TGCGCCAGCAGCCAAGAAGGGCAGGGCGGCTATGGCTACACCTTC
TRBJ1-4 | TRBV7-2 | NA | 14 | few | CASSLAGEGEKLFF | TGTGCCAGCAGCTTAGCAGGGGAGGGTGAAAAACTGTTTTTT
TRBJ1-2 | TRBV4-3 | TRBD1 | 17 | many | CASSQSIQGARGYGYTF | TGCGCCAGCAGCCAATCAATCCAGGGGGCGCGTGGCTATGGCTACACCTTC
TRBJ2-5 | TRBV15 | TRBD2 | 18 | NA | CATSRPGLAGGGGETQYF | TGTGCCACCAGCAGACCGGGACTAGCGGGAGGTGGGGGGGAGACCCAGTACTTC
TRBJ2-7 | TRBV29-1 | TRBD1 | 12 | once | CSVLWTGYEQYF | TGCAGCGTTTTGTGGACAGGCTACGAGCAGTACTTC
TRBJ1-1 | TRBV29-1 | NA | 13 | once | CSVDRVLATEAFF | TGCAGCGTTGACAGGGTCCTGGCCACTGAAGCTTTCTTT
TRBJ2-7 | TRBV7-3 | NA | 13 | NA | CASSLGTNYEQYF | TGTGCCAGCAGCTTAGGGACAAATTACGAGCAGTACTTC
TRBJ2-1 | TRBV19 | NA | 14 | once | CASKTDRINNEQFF | TGTGCCAGCAAGACAGATAGAATAAACAATGAGCAGTTCTTC
TRBJ1-3 | TRBV4-1 | TRBD1 | 16 | NA | CASSSRRGTGASTIYF | TGCGCCAGCAGCTCACGTAGGGGGACAGGGGCCTCCACCATATATTTT
TRBJ2-7 | TRBV6-6 | TRBD2 | 15 | few | CASSYRREGSYEQYF | TGTGCCAGCAGTTACAGGCGGGAGGGCTCCTACGAGCAGTACTTC
TRBJ2-1 | TRBV5-1 | TRBD1 | 16 | NA | CASRRGQGAQSNEQFF | TGCGCCAGCAGGAGGGGTCAGGGGGCTCAAAGCAATGAGCAGTTCTTC
TRBJ1-2 | TRBV7-9 | TRBD1 | 14 | NA | CASSKGAGLVGYTF | TGTGCCAGCAGCAAGGGGGCAGGGCTAGTTGGCTACACCTTC
TRBJ2-3 | TRBV5-1 | NA | 15 | NA | CASSAGGLSTDTQYF | TGCGCCAGCAGCGCCGGGGGATTGAGCACAGATACGCAGTATTTT
TRBJ2-7 | TRBV7-2 | NA | 14 | few | CASSLRRGSNEQYF | TGTGCCAGCAGCTTAAGGAGGGGTAGTAACGAGCAGTACTTC
TRBJ2-5 | TRBV6-6 | NA | 15 | NA | CASSYRRQLGETQYF | TGTGCCAGCAGTTACCGAAGACAGCTGGGGGAGACCCAGTACTTC
TRBJ1-5 | TRBV6-4 | NA | 15 | NA | CASSEWRHSNQPQHF | TGTGCCAGCAGTGAGTGGAGGCATAGCAATCAGCCCCAGCATTTT
TRBJ2-1 | TRBV28 | NA | 14 | NA | CAIKQGRARNEQFF | TGTGCCATTAAACAGGGTCGGGCCCGGAATGAGCAGTTCTTC
TRBJ2-1 | TRBV30 | TRBD2 | 15 | NA | CAWSVTSGAYNEQFF | TGTGCCTGGAGTGTGACTAGCGGGGCCTACAATGAGCAGTTCTTC
TRBJ2-1 | TRBV7-6 | TRBD2 | 17 | NA | CASSLRASGKPYNEQFF | TGTGCCAGCAGCTTAAGGGCTAGCGGGAAACCCTACAATGAGCAGTTCTTC
TRBJ2-7 | TRBV7-6 | NA | 13 | NA | CASSFRRSYEQYF | TGTGCCAGCAGCTTTCGGAGATCCTACGAGCAGTACTTC
TRBJ1-6 | TRBV6-6 | TRBD1 | 15 | NA | CASSPGQEYGSPLHF | TGTGCCAGCAGCCCGGGACAGGAATATGGTTCACCCCTCCACTTT
TRBJ2-3 | TRBV30 | NA | 13 | NA | CAWSVQAGDTQYF | TGTGCCTGGAGTGTACAAGCGGGAGATACGCAGTATTTT
TRBJ1-2 | TRBV19 | TRBD1 | 16 | NA | CASSIAPGQGRYGYTF | TGTGCCAGTAGTATAGCGCCGGGACAGGGAAGATATGGCTACACCTTC
TRBJ2-7 | TRBV7-2 | NA | 12 | NA | CASSPKSGAGHF | TGTGCCAGCAGCCCCAAGTCAGGGGCCGGGCACTTC
TRBJ2-7 | TRBV5-5 | TRBD1 | 13 | NA | CASSRDRGYEQYF | TGTGCCAGCAGCCGGGACAGGGGGTACGAGCAGTACTTC
TRBJ1-5 | TRBV28 | NA | 12 | NA | CASSLANQPQHF | TGTGCCAGCAGCCTGGCCAATCAGCCCCAGCATTTT
TRBJ1-1 | TRBV7-6 | NA | 15 | NA | CASSLSWGGVTEAFF | TGTGCCAGCAGCCTGAGTTGGGGGGGGGTAACTGAAGCTTTCTTT
TRBJ1-3 | TRBV29-1 | NA | 13 | NA | CSVDTGSGNTIYF | TGCAGCGTTGATACCGGTTCTGGAAACACCATATATTTT
TRBJ2-2 | TRBV19 | TRBD2 | 16 | NA | CASSRSLAGWGGELFF | TGTGCCAGTAGCAGGAGCCTAGCGGGTTGGGGCGGGGAGCTGTTTTTT
TRBJ2-7 | TRBV7-6 | NA | 16 | NA | CASSLGLTILLDEQYF | TGTGCCAGCAGCTTAGGGTTAACGATCCTATTAGACGAGCAGTACTTC
TRBJ2-5 | TRBV5-4 | TRBD2 | 15 | NA | CASGSTSGGPGTQYF | TGTGCCAGCGGTTCGACTAGCGGGGGCCCCGGGACCCAGTACTTC
TRBJ2-1 | TRBV9 | NA | 13 | once | CASSAGTGNEQFF | TGTGCCAGCAGCGCCGGGACTGGCAATGAGCAGTTCTTC
TRBJ2-3 | TRBV10-3 | TRBD1 | 15 | NA | CAISRTGAGTDTQYF | TGTGCCATCTCGAGGACAGGGGCAGGAACAGATACGCAGTATTTT
TRBJ2-2 | TRBV29-1 | NA | 13 | few | CSVERQGGGELFF | TGCAGCGTGGAAAGACAGGGAGGCGGGGAGCTGTTTTTT
TRBJ2-3 | TRBV5-6 | TRBD2 | 15 | NA | CASSLTSGMSDTQYF | TGTGCCAGCAGCTTGACTAGCGGGATGTCAGATACGCAGTATTTT
TRBJ2-5 | TRBV5-4 | NA | 11 | NA | CASVDRETQYF | TGTGCCAGTGTAGATAGAGAGACCCAGTACTTC
TRBJ2-1 | TRBV29-1 | TRBD2 | 17 | NA | CSVEESSGGGLFNEQFF | TGCAGCGTTGAAGAGAGTAGCGGCGGGGGGCTTTTCAATGAGCAGTTCTTC
TRBJ2-2 | TRBV18 | NA | 21 | NA | CASSPRRIVIGAPPNTGELFF | TGTGCCAGCTCACCACGGCGCATCGTAATCGGAGCACCCCCAAACACCGGGGAGCTGTTTTTT